Below, one TCR beta chain is given with its context. Original methodology: Quantification of nucleated cells was approximated via reference gene primer amplification. Sequencing used immunoSEQ multiplex PCR; TCRdb keeps in-frame clones, though not all of them. V, J and clone size were drawn from that table, and D and trimming were deduced from the DNA. The data show 88,000 or so clones, with roughly 80% seen just once and about 4.2% held by the top ten. This record comes from a study of blood T cell repertoires in COVID-19. Across the study: Acute-phase and convalescent COVID-19 samples originated in the United States, Italy and Spain. PBMCs, B-cell-depleted T cells, or T cells provided the cDNA or gDNA that made up the material.

The V and J ends lost 8 bases and 6 bases respectively, with 13 bases between them. From germline, CDR1 is LNHDA and CDR2 SQIVND (reference sequence). The CDR3 has 13 residues. The sample taken for sequencing was peripheral blood. The TCR sequence derives from a man in his 60s with acute or convalescent COVID-19. This rearrangement joins TRBV19 to TRBJ1-4, with a possible D match to TRBD1 (5 bases). The CDR3 here is CASGAINYEKLFF. As DNA, the CDR3 is TGTGCCAGTGGGGCCATCAACTATGAAAAACTGTTTTTT. Using reference TRBV19 and TRBJ1-4 for the parts outside the CDR3, the full variable domain is DGGITQSPKYLFRKEGQNVTLSCEQNLNHDAMYWYRQDPGQGLRLIYYSQIVNDFQKGDIAEGYSVSREKKESFPLTVTSAQKNPTAFYLCASGAINYEKLFFGSGTQLSVL.